Following are 6 T cell receptor beta chains from one sample sequenced in a study of blood T cells in healthy people across ages. Primed by a sample-barcoded 5' primer and a J-beta primer mix, a second PCR proceeded for 7 to 11 cycles. TCRdb independently ran MiXCR on the 5' RACE reads; one entry per CDR3 protein. The data contain about 570,000 distinct CDR3 sequences, roughly 28% of them singletons. Source material: blood. Every receptor here comes from a woman in her seventies in good health.

The chain's CDR3 is CASSPRTGSAYEQYF. The CDR3, as DNA: TGCGCCAGCAGCCCACGGACAGGGTCGGCCTACGAGCAGTACTTC. The chain recombines TRBV5-1 with TRBJ2-5, with 8 bases matching TRBD1. Matching the DNA end better, TRBJ2-7 makes the J call doubtful. The V gene's germline CDR1 is SGHRS and CDR2 YFSETQ. This CDR3 has 15 amino acids.

The chain uses TRBV3-1 and TRBJ1-2; no definite D call. The V gene's germline CDR1 is LGHDT and CDR2 YNNKEL (reference sequence). The CDR3 runs 13 residues. The V and J ends lost 2 bases and 8 bases respectively, with 12 bases between them. CDR3 sequence: CASSQRAGWGYTF. For the CDR3, the DNA is TGTGCCAGCAGCCAACGAGCTGGTTGGGGCTACACCTTC.

This clonotype was seen a few times. V gene TRBV20-1 combines with J gene TRBJ1-6; 7 bases line up with TRBD1. The CDR3 extends over 17 amino acids. From germline, CDR1 is DFQATT and CDR2 SNEGSKA (reference sequence). Here the CDR3 DNA reads TGCTCTCAGGGGGACAGCCCCTCAAGCTCCTATAATTCACCCCTCCACTTT. It translates to CSQGDSPSSSYNSPLHF.

This clonotype was detected only a few times. This chain joins TRBV6-1 and TRBJ2-5, with D maybe TRBD2 (6 bases). TRBJ2-1 explains the end of the DNA better; the J call may be wrong. The germline V gene encodes CDR1 MNHNS and CDR2 SASEGT. The CDR3 spans 15 residues. This CDR3 is CASSAASATYNEQFF. The CDR3 bases are TGTGCCAGCAGTGCCGCTAGCGCCACCTACAATGAGCAGTTCTTC.

The gene calls are TRBV5-1 and TRBJ2-5, with 11 positions matching TRBD1. The assigned J gene may be wrong: the sequence end matches TRBJ2-7 better. The CDR3 totals 16 residues. Germline loops: CDR1 SGHRS, CDR2 YFSETQ. As DNA, the CDR3 is TGCGCCAGCAGCTTGAGGAGGACAGGGGGCAAAAACGAGCAGTACTTC. Translation: CASSLRRTGGKNEQYF.

This clonotype showed up just a few times. This chain uses TRBV20-1 with TRBJ2-5; 8 positions agree with TRBD2. V trimming: 4 bases; J trimming: 1 base; junction bases outside the gene matches: 5. The CDR3 runs to 14 residues. CDR1 and CDR2 (germline): DFQATT, SNEGSKA (reference sequence). The CDR3 DNA sequence: TGCAGTGCTACCGGGGGGGTCCGCCAAGAGACCCAGTACTTC. Protein product: CSATGGVRQETQYF.